Shown below are 23 T cell receptor beta chains from a single sample sequenced in a study of blood T cell repertoires in COVID-19. Profiled with immunoSEQ multiplex PCR; TCRdb holds only in-frame clones, not every one. The table has just over 6,000 clones, approximately 89% seen once; the top ten hold around 50%. The specimen was peripheral blood. These receptors originate from a human donor in a cohort sampled during active COVID-19.

The V call is TRBV6-2 or TRBV6-3, the J call TRBJ1-1; unclear D gene. The V and J ends lost 0 bases and 1 base respectively, with 6 bases between them. Germline lookup yields CDR1 MNHEY and CDR2 SVGEGT. The CDR3 loop spans 14 amino acids. CDR3 in amino acids: CASSYSSRNTEAFF. DNA of the CDR3: TGTGCCAGCAGTTACTCTTCCCGGAACACTGAAGCTTTCTTT.

The chain is built from TRBV15 and TRBJ1-2; D not certain. CDR1 and CDR2 (germline): LNHNV, YYDKDF (reference sequence). The CDR3 is made up of 14 amino acids. Trimming pared 5 bases from V and 4 bases from J, leaving 14 bases between. Written as DNA, the CDR3 is TGTGCCACCAGCGAGAGAAAGAATCCCTATGGCTACACCTTC. Protein: CATSERKNPYGYTF.

The chain has TRBV9 and TRBJ2-1, with D possibly TRBD2 on 6 matching bases. The CDR3 is 13 residues long. CDR1 is SGDLS and CDR2 is YYNGEE in the germline V gene. Deletions cut 4 bases from V and 4 bases from J, with 9 bases between. This CDR3 is CASSPREYNEQFF. For the CDR3, the DNA is TGTGCCAGCAGCCCACGGGAGTACAATGAGCAGTTCTTC.

The chain uses TRBV18 and TRBJ2-1; 9 bases line up with TRBD1. The CDR3 extends over 17 amino acids. Germline V gene sequence: CDR1 KGHSH, CDR2 LQKENI. V was clipped by 3 bases and J by 7 bases; unmatched bases: 13. CDR3 protein: CASSPKLTGTGLNEQFF. CDR3 sequence (DNA): TGTGCCAGCTCACCCAAATTAACCGGGACAGGGTTGAATGAGCAGTTCTTC.

The chain has TRBV7-3 and TRBJ2-7; 10 nucleotides line up with TRBD1. This CDR3 has 13 residues. With 2 bases clipped from V and 5 bases from J, the junction kept 0 bases outside the gene matches. The germline V gene encodes CDR1 SGHTA and CDR2 FQGTGA. DNA of the CDR3: TGTGCCAGCAGCTTAGGACAGGGGGACGAGCAGTACTTC. Residues: CASSLGQGDEQYF.

A few counts support this clone. This chain joins TRBV9 and TRBJ1-3; perhaps TRBD1 as D (5 bases). The CDR3 consists of 16 residues. Per the germline V gene, CDR1 is SGDLS and CDR2 is YYNGEE. V lost 3 bases and J lost 0, with 13 bases in between. The CDR3 reads CASSARVTSSGNTIYF. CDR3 coding DNA: TGTGCCAGCAGCGCCAGGGTGACCTCCTCTGGAAACACCATATATTTT.

This clone was counted only a few times. The chain links TRBV28 to TRBJ2-7; 8 bases agree with TRBD1. Germline V gene data show CDR1 as MDHEN and CDR2 as SYDVKM. The junction had 12 bases not matched to a gene; V was cut back by 1 base and J by 7 bases. CDR3 size: 16 residues. The CDR3 DNA reads as TGTGCCAGCAGTTTATTTATGGGACAGGCCACCCCGGAGCAGTACTTC. It is translated as CASSLFMGQATPEQYF.

The V gene is TRBV5-4, the J gene TRBJ2-3; TRBD2 matches 7 bases. The V segment lost 0 bases and the J segment 2 bases; nucleotides outside the gene matches: 3. Germline V gene sequence: CDR1 SGHNT, CDR2 YYREEE (reference sequence). The CDR3 is made up of 15 amino acids. CDR3 amino acids: CASSLELAATDTQYF. The CDR3, as DNA: TGTGCCAGCAGCTTGGAGCTAGCGGCCACAGATACGCAGTATTTT.

The V gene is TRBV4-1, the J gene TRBJ2-5; 7 bases match TRBD1. Germline CDR1 MGHRA, CDR2 YSYEKL. The CDR3 spans 16 residues. J was trimmed by 2 bases and V by 0 bases; bases with no gene match: 6. CDR3 sequence (DNA): TGCGCCAGCAGCCAAGAAACAGGGGACCTACAAGAGACCCAGTACTTC. This encodes CASSQETGDLQETQYF.

This clone was recorded only once. V gene TRBV11-3 combines with J gene TRBJ2-3; possibly TRBD1 for D (6 bases). CDR1 is SGHNT, CDR2 YENEEA, per germline. Trimming took 2 bases from V and 0 from J, leaving 9 bases between them. This CDR3 comprises 15 residues. CDR3 DNA sequence: TGTGCCAGCAGCTTATCGGGACAAAGCACAGATACGCAGTATTTT. Encoded protein: CASSLSGQSTDTQYF.

The chain joins TRBV27 to TRBJ2-7; TRBD1 might be the D (8 bases). V gave up 6 bases and J gave up 2 bases, with 14 bases separating them. CDR3 length: 14 amino acids. Germline loops: CDR1 MNHEY, CDR2 SMNVEV (reference sequence). The CDR3 bases are TGTGCCAGCAGACACAGGGGGGGTGCCTACGAGCAGTACTTC. Amino acid sequence: CASRHRGGAYEQYF.

J is TRBJ2-7 and V is TRBV5-8, with 14 bases that match TRBD2. The CDR3 contains 17 residues. Germline values: CDR1 SGHTS, CDR2 YDEGEE. V was pared by 4 bases and J by 1 base, with 7 bases of the junction left unmatched. This CDR3 is CASSGGLAGERSYEQYF. The CDR3 bases are TGTGCCAGCAGCGGGGGACTAGCGGGAGAACGATCCTACGAGCAGTACTTC.

The chain combines TRBV28 with TRBJ1-4; unclear D gene. With 4 bases removed from V and 5 bases from J, the gap between germline ends came to 14 bases. Per the germline V gene, CDR1 is MDHEN and CDR2 is SYDVKM. There are 15 residues in the CDR3. The CDR3 is CASSSRAPGNEKLFF. The CDR3 DNA follows: TGTGCCAGCAGTTCCCGGGCCCCGGGAAATGAAAAACTGTTTTTT.

The sample holds one count of this clone. V is TRBV5-1 and J is TRBJ1-6; D uncertain. Germline loops: CDR1 SGHRS, CDR2 YFSETQ. This CDR3 has 18 amino acids. V was cut by 0 bases and J by 0 bases, with 13 bases left in between. This chain's CDR3 is CASSLDRSGSSYNSPLHF. CDR3 coding DNA: TGCGCCAGCAGCTTGGACCGGTCGGGAAGCTCCTATAATTCACCCCTCCACTTT.

V gene TRBV29-1 combines with J gene TRBJ2-1, with TRBD2 matching over 10 bases. This CDR3 region has 13 residues. With V trimmed by 7 bases and J by 10 bases, 10 bases remained unmatched. The V gene's germline CDR1 is SQVTM and CDR2 ANQGSEA. The CDR3 is CSASGLASHEQFF. For the CDR3, the DNA is TGCAGCGCCTCGGGACTAGCGTCCCACGAGCAGTTCTTC.

This chain connects TRBV30 to TRBJ2-1; 9 nucleotides line up with TRBD2. This CDR3 comprises 15 residues. The germline CDR1 and CDR2 sequences are GTSNPN and SVGIG (reference sequence). J gave up 10 bases and V 0 bases, and 10 bases lay outside the gene matches. The chain's CDR3 is CAWSVVAGVVGEQFF. The CDR3 region has the DNA TGTGCCTGGAGTGTGGTAGCGGGAGTAGTAGGCGAGCAGTTCTTC.

The rearrangement links TRBV9 to TRBJ2-7, with D tentatively TRBD2 (5 bases). The length of the CDR3 is 16 residues. V shed 0 bases and J shed 7 bases, with 20 bases lying between them. From germline, CDR1 is SGDLS and CDR2 YYNGEE. The CDR3 spells CASSVGSGMLSREQYF. The CDR3, as DNA: TGTGCCAGCAGCGTAGGATCGGGGATGCTGTCGAGAGAGCAGTACTTC. The variable domain in full, completed from reference TRBV9 and TRBJ2-7, reads DSGVTQTPKHLITATGQRVTLRCSPRSGDLSVYWYQQSLDQGLQFLIQYYNGEERAKGNILERFSAQQFPDLHSELNLSSLELGDSALYFCASSVGSGMLSREQYFGPGTRLTVT.

The genes are TRBV5-1 and TRBJ1-1, with D perhaps matching TRBD1 (5 bases). This CDR3 is 16 amino acids long. The V end lost 2 bases, the J end lost 4 bases, and 18 bases lay between the germline ends. Germline CDR1 reads SGHRS; CDR2 reads YFSETQ. The CDR3 DNA is TGCGCCAGCAGCTTAGCGGGGCGCTCATTATCCACTGAAGCTTTCTTT. It specifies CASSLAGRSLSTEAFF.

V gene TRBV5-8 combines with J gene TRBJ1-2, with a weak D call TRBD1 (5 bases). V was pared by 4 bases and J by 9 bases, with 13 bases between. CDR1 is SGHTS, CDR2 YDEGEE, per germline. CDR3 length equals 12 residues. CDR3 amino acids: CASSPGASRYTF. CDR3 nucleotide sequence: TGTGCCAGCAGCCCTGGGGCGAGCCGCTACACCTTC.

For the CDR3, the DNA is TGTGCCAGCAGCAGGAGGCAGGGGGCTCAAGAGACCCAGTACTTC. Encoded protein: CASSRRQGAQETQYF. This sequence joins TRBV7-2 and TRBJ2-5, with 8 bases matching TRBD1. Germline V lookup: CDR1 SGHTA, CDR2 FQGNSA. V lost 5 bases, J lost 2 bases, and 7 bases stayed unmatched. The CDR3 spans 15 residues.

The chain uses TRBV14 and TRBJ2-1; D perhaps matches TRBD2 (5 bases). Germline values: CDR1 SGHDN, CDR2 FVKESK. Trimming stripped 4 bases from V and 5 bases from J, with 18 bases between. The CDR3 is 16 residues long. In DNA form, the CDR3 reads TGTGCCAGCAGCCTGGCCCCCAGCGGAGGTAACAATGAGCAGTTCTTC. It is translated as CASSLAPSGGNNEQFF. The full variable domain, its missing parts supplied by reference TRBV14 and TRBJ2-1, is EAGVTQFPSHSVIEKGQTVTLRCDPISGHDNLYWYRRVMGKEIKFLLHFVKESKQDESGMPNNRFLAERTGGTYSTLKVQPAELEDSGVYFCASSLAPSGGNNEQFFGPGTRLTVL.

This chain joins TRBV14 and TRBJ1-1, with D perhaps matching TRBD1 (5 bases). Germline V gene lookup returns CDR1 SGHDN and CDR2 FVKESK. V lost 4 bases to trimming and J lost 2 bases, with 8 bases between them. The CDR3 runs to 13 residues. The CDR3: CASSPTGNTEAFF. CDR3 bases: TGTGCCAGCAGCCCTACAGGAAACACTGAAGCTTTCTTT.

This rearrangement joins TRBV12-3 or TRBV12-4 to TRBJ1-2, with D hard to call. CDR3 length: 13 residues. Trimming cost V 10 bases and J 0 bases, with 12 bases left between them. The CDR3 nucleotides read TGTGCCACTTCGGACTCTTCTAACTATGGCTACACCTTC. Encoded protein: CATSDSSNYGYTF.